This T cell receptor beta chain was sequenced for a study of type 1 regulatory T cells. V was trimmed by 4 bases and J by 0 bases, leaving 10 bases between them. CDR1 and CDR2 from the germline V gene are SQVTM and ANQGSEA. The CDR3 runs to 14 residues. This clonotype was counted ten times or more. TCRdb redid the calling of the reads with MiXCR, one entry per CDR3 protein. The sample consists of about 18,000 distinct CDR3 sequences, about 9.4% of them appearing once. The clonotype comes from a human donor in good health. The source material was CD4+ T cells, either the whole sample or a sorted fraction (not recorded which). The chain combines TRBV29-1 with TRBJ1-5; D perhaps matches TRBD1 (5 bases). CDR3 coding DNA: TGCAGCGTTGGGGCAGGGAATAGCAATCAGCCCCAGCATTTT. Its protein is CSVGAGNSNQPQHF.